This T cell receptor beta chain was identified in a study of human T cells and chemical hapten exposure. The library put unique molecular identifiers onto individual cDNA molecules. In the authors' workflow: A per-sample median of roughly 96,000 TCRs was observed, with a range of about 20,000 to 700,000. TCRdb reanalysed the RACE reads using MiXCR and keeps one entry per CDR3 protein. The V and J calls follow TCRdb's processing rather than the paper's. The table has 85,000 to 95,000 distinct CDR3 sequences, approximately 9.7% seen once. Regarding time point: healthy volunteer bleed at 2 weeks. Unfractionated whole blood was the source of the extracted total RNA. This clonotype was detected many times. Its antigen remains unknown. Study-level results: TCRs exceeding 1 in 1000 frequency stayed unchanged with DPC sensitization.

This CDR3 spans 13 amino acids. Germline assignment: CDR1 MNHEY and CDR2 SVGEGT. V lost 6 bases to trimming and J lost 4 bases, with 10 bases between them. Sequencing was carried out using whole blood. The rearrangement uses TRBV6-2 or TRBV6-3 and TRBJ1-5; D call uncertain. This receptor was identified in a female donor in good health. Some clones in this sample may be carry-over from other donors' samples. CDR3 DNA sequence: TGTGCCAGCAGCCCGACCGAGAATCAGCCCCAGCATTTT. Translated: CASSPTENQPQHF.